This TCR beta chain was captured by sequencing in a study of blood T cell repertoires in COVID-19. Germline CDR1 is GTSNPN and CDR2 is SVGIG (reference sequence). V was pared by 0 bases and J by 8 bases, with 7 bases between. CDR3 size: 11 residues. Method: immunoSEQ multiplex PCR; TCRdb's copy keeps in-frame clones and lacks some. The data hold under 95,000 clones, with about 90% observed a single time. This clonotype was sampled from a human donor in a cohort sampled during active COVID-19. The sample consisted of peripheral blood. The rearrangement links TRBV30 to TRBJ1-1; D gene unclear. CDR3 protein: CAWSVLTEAFF. CDR3 coding DNA: TGTGCCTGGAGTGTACTAACAGAAGCTTTCTTT.